A selection of T cell receptor beta chains follows, all from one sample in a study of blood T cells in healthy people across ages. TCRdb reanalysed the 5' RACE reads using MiXCR and keeps one entry per CDR3 protein. The profile shows about 1 million distinct CDR3 sequences, around 43% of them singletons. The sequencing sample was made of blood. The receptors derive from a woman aged 55-69 years in good health. Each CDR3 is given with its conserved first and last residue. D genes are given only for firm matches. The listing skips clone size in some rows; elsewhere it reads once, few, many or a size class.

j_call clone_size v_call d_call cdr3_aa cdr3_nt
TRBJ2-7 NA TRBV7-9 NA CASSRGPPPYEQYF TGTGCCAGCAGCCGCGGTCCCCCACCCTACGAGCAGTACTTC
TRBJ2-7 NA TRBV4-2 NA CASSRDQDTYEQYF TGTGCCAGCAGCCGGGATCAGGATACCTACGAGCAGTACTTC
TRBJ2-6 few TRBV20-1 NA CSARDPSSGANVLTF TGCAGTGCTAGAGATCCTTCTTCTGGGGCCAACGTCCTGACTTTC
TRBJ2-5 NA TRBV7-2 NA CASSLWNGRRVETQYF TGTGCCAGCAGCTTATGGAACGGCAGACGGGTAGAGACCCAGTACTTC
TRBJ2-3 many TRBV9 NA CASSVDVSDTQYF TGTGCCAGCAGCGTAGACGTGTCAGATACGCAGTATTTT
TRBJ1-4 NA TRBV9 NA CASGEGSNNEKLFF TGTGCCAGCGGCGAGGGGAGTAATAATGAAAAACTGTTTTTT
TRBJ1-2 NA TRBV7-9 TRBD1 CASSLHRGPVNYGYTF TGTGCCAGCAGCTTACACAGGGGGCCAGTTAACTATGGCTACACCTTC
TRBJ2-1 few TRBV7-9 NA CASMGPYNEQFF TGTGCCAGCATGGGCCCTTACAATGAGCAGTTCTTC
TRBJ2-5 NA TRBV4-3 NA CASSQDLGRVETQYF TGCGCCAGCAGCCAAGATCTGGGTAGGGTGGAGACCCAGTACTTC
TRBJ1-2 NA TRBV28 NA CASISGTGWIIGYTF TGTGCCAGCATCTCCGGCACAGGGTGGATAATAGGCTACACCTTC
TRBJ2-4 many TRBV29-1 NA CSVEATGRAKNIQYF TGCAGCGTTGAGGCAACCGGGAGAGCCAAAAACATTCAGTACTTC
TRBJ2-7 NA TRBV28 NA CASRRQITTYEQYF TGTGCCAGCAGGAGACAGATCACAACCTACGAGCAGTACTTC
TRBJ2-7 NA TRBV15 NA CATSRGLGYEQYF TGTGCCACCAGCAGAGGACTGGGTTACGAGCAGTACTTC
TRBJ2-5 NA TRBV12-3/TRBV12-4 TRBD2 CASTRTSGGTETQYF TGTGCCAGCACCCGGACTAGCGGGGGGACGGAGACCCAGTACTTC
TRBJ1-1 NA TRBV27 NA CASSLLNGIEAFF TGTGCCAGCAGTTTATTGAACGGAATTGAAGCTTTCTTT